The 8 T cell receptor beta chains below were found in one sample sequenced in a study of T cell changes during pregnancy in multiple sclerosis. The data were produced by immunoSEQ multiplex PCR, yet TCRdb's version contains in-frame clones alone and is incomplete. The sample has approximately 44,000 clones; about nine tenths are singletons. The sequences come from CD4+ T cells from peripheral blood mononuclear cells, collected in the second trimester of pregnancy. The receptors derive from a female donor in good health, enrolled as a control in a pregnancy study.

The gene calls are TRBV5-1 and TRBJ1-1, with D possibly matching TRBD1 (5 bases). This CDR3 spans 13 amino acids. Trimming cost V 3 bases and J 4 bases, with 10 bases left between them. Germline V gene lookup returns CDR1 SGHRS and CDR2 YFSETQ. CDR3 nucleotides: TGCGCCAGCAGCTATGACAGTAGCACTGAAGCTTTCTTT. Residues: CASSYDSSTEAFF.

DNA for the CDR3: TGTGCCTGGAGGGCCCAAGATGAGCAGTTCTTC. Its protein product is CAWRAQDEQFF. This sequence joins TRBV30 and TRBJ2-1; D is uncertain. The CDR3 length is 11 residues. Looked up from germline, CDR1 is GTSNPN and CDR2 is SVGIG (reference sequence). V dropped 3 bases and J dropped 8 bases, with 8 bases sitting between them.

V is TRBV7-3 and J is TRBJ2-7; D not certain. V lost 3 bases to trimming and J lost 6 bases, with 9 bases between them. The CDR3 is 12 residues long. The V gene's germline CDR1 is SGHTA and CDR2 FQGTGA. CDR3 sequence reads: CASSFLGGEQYF. In nucleotides, the CDR3 is TGTGCCAGCAGCTTCCTCGGCGGCGAGCAGTACTTC.

This clone was picked up a small number of times. The chain links TRBV10-3 to TRBJ2-3; 10 nucleotides align to TRBD2. The CDR3 spans 14 residues. Losses at the gene ends were 10 bases for V and 5 bases for J; bases not matched to a gene: 9. Germline-derived CDR1 and CDR2 are ENHRY and SYGVKD. The CDR3 coding sequence is TGTGCCACCAATCTAGCGGGGGCCGAAGATACGCAGTATTTT. It translates to CATNLAGAEDTQYF.

V is TRBV2 and J is TRBJ2-2, with TRBD2 as a possible D gene (7 bases). Germline CDR1 reads SNHLY; CDR2 reads FYNNEI. The V gene lost 6 bases and the J gene lost 6 bases, with 11 bases spanning the gap. This CDR3 is 13 amino acids long. CDR3 sequence reads: CASRGGRPGELFF. CDR3 in DNA: TGTGCCAGCAGGGGGGGGCGGCCCGGGGAGCTGTTTTTT.

V gene TRBV4-1 combines with J gene TRBJ2-3; 9 positions match TRBD2. CDR3 length equals 18 residues. Germline lookup yields CDR1 MGHRA and CDR2 YSYEKL. After removal of 0 bases from V and 6 bases from J, the junction contained 13 bases not matched to a gene. CDR3 sequence (DNA): TGCGCCAGCAGCCAAGATTTTGAGAGGACTAGCGAATTCGATACGCAGTATTTT. It encodes CASSQDFERTSEFDTQYF.

The V gene is TRBV28, the J gene TRBJ2-7, with 8 bases matching TRBD2. There are 15 residues in the CDR3. Unmatched junction bases numbered 17, after V lost 5 bases and J lost 11 bases. Germline V gene sequence: CDR1 MDHEN, CDR2 SYDVKM. Written as DNA, the CDR3 is TGTGCCAGCAGTCCCTCGACTAGCGATCTTTTTGGGAAGTACTTC. Amino acids: CASSPSTSDLFGKYF.

The chain couples TRBV28 to TRBJ2-7; TRBD1 aligns across 12 bases. Germline assignment: CDR1 MDHEN and CDR2 SYDVKM. This CDR3 contains 15 residues. The V and J ends lost 6 bases and 7 bases, in that order; junction bases with no gene match: 10. This CDR3 is CASSPGGQGANEQYF. DNA for the CDR3: TGTGCCAGCAGCCCTGGGGGACAGGGGGCAAATGAGCAGTACTTC.